This T cell receptor (beta chain) comes out of a study of blood T cells in healthy people across ages. The study, taken as a whole, reports: A roughly linear age-dependent decrease characterized TCR beta diversity per million T cells.

For the second PCR, which ran for roughly 7 to 11 cycles, a sample-barcoded 5' primer and a J-beta primer mix were used. TCRdb fed the 5' RACE reads into MiXCR, producing one record per CDR3 protein. Of hundreds of thousands of distinct CDR3 sequences listed, 56% were seen once; the top ten hold roughly 25%. This clonotype was detected only a few times. Its antigen is still unknown. CDR1 and CDR2 (germline): LGHNA, YNFKEQ. CDR3 length equals 17 residues. V lost 0 bases and J lost 1, with 14 bases in between. This clonotype was obtained from a man aged 35 to 55 in good health. The chain uses TRBV4-2 and TRBJ2-3; D is possibly TRBD1 (5 bases). Sample: blood. CDR3 loop: CASSQDWGAGGTDTQYF. DNA of the CDR3: TGTGCCAGCAGCCAAGATTGGGGCGCTGGAGGCACAGATACGCAGTATTTT.